The text below deals with one T cell receptor (beta chain). Primers: 60 Vbeta forward and 13 Jbeta reverse. This table comes from immunoSEQ multiplex PCR, and its TCRdb copy is limited to in-frame clones, with some not included. This table holds about 160,000 clones, around 83% found once. The data originate from a study of cytomegalovirus exposure and HLA in healthy donors. Unrecorded immune exposure was likely among donors, who were nominally healthy when sampled. The V gene's germline CDR1 is ENHRY and CDR2 SYGVKD. The CDR3 loop spans 15 amino acids. V lost 3 bases to trimming and J lost 0 bases, with 11 bases between them.

The chain uses TRBV10-3 and TRBJ1-1; D possibly corresponds to TRBD1 (5 bases). The source is a man aged 50-60 years in good health and CMV-seropositive. Sequenced: PBMCs. The CDR3: CAISDTGSMNTEAFF. In DNA form, the CDR3 reads TGTGCCATCAGTGATACAGGTTCCATGAACACTGAAGCTTTCTTT.